The next 24 T cell receptor beta chains were all read from a single sample in a study of cytomegalovirus exposure and HLA in healthy donors. Primers included in the PCR were 60 Vbeta and 13 Jbeta primers. Assay used: immunoSEQ multiplex PCR; TCRdb lists only in-frame clones, some missing. Recorded here are just over 80,000 clones; the top ten clones represent approximately 1%. Material: PBMCs. The receptors were gathered from a woman between 25 and 40 years old in good health and CMV-seronegative.

The V gene is TRBV5-6, the J gene TRBJ2-7; D not certain. Germline V lookup: CDR1 SGHDT, CDR2 YYEEEE. With 2 bases removed from V and 0 bases from J, the gap between germline ends came to 6 bases. There are 13 residues in the CDR3. The chain's CDR3 is CASSFASSYEQYF. The CDR3 DNA sequence: TGTGCCAGCAGCTTTGCCAGCTCCTACGAGCAGTACTTC.

The V and J genes are TRBV5-1 and TRBJ2-3; 8 bases align to TRBD2. CDR3 length: 16 amino acids. After removal of 0 bases from V and 4 bases from J, the junction contained 7 bases not matched to a gene. CDR1 is SGHRS, CDR2 YFSETQ, per germline. Written as DNA, the CDR3 is TGCGCCAGCAGCTTGGCCTCGGGGGGGGCCCCAGATACGCAGTATTTT. Translating gives CASSLASGGAPDTQYF.

The V and J genes are TRBV19 and TRBJ1-5, with D possibly being TRBD1 (6 bases). Germline CDR1 LNHDA, CDR2 SQIVND (reference sequence). The CDR3 has 19 residues. Trimming took 1 base from V and 4 from J, leaving 23 bases between them. Here the CDR3 DNA reads TGTGCCAGTAGTATAGGGGCAAGAGGGTGGACAGTTCCTAATCAGCCCCAGCATTTT. Amino acid sequence: CASSIGARGWTVPNQPQHF.

V is TRBV6-1 and J is TRBJ2-5, with 7 bases aligning to TRBD2. CDR1 and CDR2 from the germline V gene are MNHNS and SASEGT. The CDR3 is made up of 16 amino acids. Trimming cost V 3 bases and J 5 bases; bases outside gene matches: 12. The CDR3 spells CASSDLTREGQETQYF. The CDR3 coding sequence is TGTGCCAGCAGTGACCTAACGAGGGAGGGCCAGGAGACCCAGTACTTC.

This chain joins TRBV7-6 and TRBJ1-1; 7 bases are a match to TRBD1. V trimming: 2 bases; J trimming: 3 bases; junction bases outside the gene matches: 6. Looked up from germline, CDR1 is SGHVS and CDR2 is FNYEAQ. The CDR3 has 15 amino acids. The CDR3 DNA sequence: TGTGCCAGCAGCTTAAAAAGCCAGGGGGACACTGAAGCTTTCTTT. Protein sequence: CASSLKSQGDTEAFF.

This CDR3 is CASRPSGNTIYF. Here the CDR3 DNA reads TGTGCCAGTCGACCCTCCGGGAACACCATATATTTT. This chain connects TRBV19 to TRBJ1-3, with no clear D. Deletions cut 8 bases from V and 7 bases from J, with 12 bases between. This CDR3 region has 12 residues. Per the germline V gene, CDR1 is LNHDA and CDR2 is SQIVND (reference sequence).

The chain joins TRBV7-9 to TRBJ1-1; TRBD1 is a possible D gene (6 bases). Deletions cut 4 bases from V and 11 bases from J, with 20 bases between. The length of the CDR3 is 14 residues. Germline V lookup: CDR1 SEHNR, CDR2 FQNEAQ (reference sequence). The CDR3 reads CASSSTDTGPEAFF. The CDR3 nucleotides read TGTGCCAGCAGCTCCACCGACACAGGGCCGGAGGCTTTCTTT.

The chain carries TRBV7-9 and TRBJ1-4; perhaps TRBD1 as D (5 bases). The germline V and J ends were trimmed by 2 bases and 5 bases, with 12 bases remaining between them. In germline, CDR1 is SEHNR, CDR2 FQNEAQ (reference sequence). This CDR3 spans 15 amino acids. The CDR3, as DNA: TGTGCCAGCAGCTTACCGACAGCTTCAAATGAAAAACTGTTTTTT. Encoded protein: CASSLPTASNEKLFF.

The chain uses TRBV6-6 and TRBJ2-1; 13 bases are shared with TRBD2. Germline CDR1 and CDR2: MNHNY and SVGAGI (reference sequence). The ends lost 5 bases at V and 5 bases at J; junction bases unmatched: 0. The CDR3 consists of 14 residues. The CDR3 is CASSGLAGDNEQFF. The CDR3 coding sequence is TGTGCCAGCAGTGGACTAGCGGGAGACAATGAGCAGTTCTTC.

The genes are TRBV7-7 and TRBJ2-2, with no clear D. The CDR3 is 14 amino acids. Looked up from germline, CDR1 is SSHAT and CDR2 is FNYEAQ (reference sequence). V dropped 3 bases and J dropped 2 bases, with 7 bases sitting between them. CDR3 nucleotides: TGTGCCAGCAGCTTGAGCCCTAACACCGGGGAGCTGTTTTTT. Amino acids: CASSLSPNTGELFF.

The rearrangement uses TRBV6-5 and TRBJ1-3, with 8 bases matching TRBD1. The CDR3 runs to 14 residues. In germline, CDR1 is MNHEY, CDR2 SVGAGI. V shed 6 bases, J shed 2 bases, and the junction held 3 bases outside the gene matches. CDR3 DNA: TGTGCCAGCAGCTTGGACAGGGCTGGAAACACCATATATTTT. Protein: CASSLDRAGNTIYF.

The gene calls are TRBV18 and TRBJ1-2; D may be TRBD1 (6 bases). Germline loops: CDR1 KGHSH, CDR2 LQKENI. The CDR3 is made up of 14 amino acids. Trimming left V 3 bases short and J 7 bases short, with 15 bases between. CDR3 in DNA: TGTGCCAGCTCACCTGGAGCGGGGGCTGGTGGCTACACCTTC. Translation gives CASSPGAGAGGYTF.

The rearrangement links TRBV11-2 to TRBJ2-1, with 14 bases identical to TRBD2. The germline gives CDR1 SGHAT, CDR2 FQNNGV. V shed 0 bases and J 5 bases; nucleotides not matched to a gene: 6. This CDR3 is 18 amino acids long. Here the CDR3 reads CASSLDWTSGGRDNEQFF. The CDR3 coding sequence is TGTGCCAGCAGCTTAGACTGGACTAGCGGGGGGAGAGACAATGAGCAGTTCTTC.

V usage is TRBV30 and J usage is TRBJ1-3, with a possible D match to TRBD1 (5 bases). In germline, CDR1 is GTSNPN, CDR2 SVGIG (reference sequence). Trimming left V 8 bases short and J 3 bases short, with 11 bases between. The CDR3 has 12 amino acids. DNA for the CDR3: TGTGCCCGGGGGGGGTTTGGAAACACCATATATTTT. Translation gives CARGGFGNTIYF.

The chain is built from TRBV4-2 and TRBJ2-5, with 8 positions matching TRBD1. Matching the DNA end better, TRBJ2-7 makes the J call doubtful. CDR1 and CDR2 from the germline V gene are LGHNA and YNFKEQ. CDR3 length equals 19 residues. The CDR3 sequence is CASSQDTPPYRDRRNEQYF. Written as DNA, the CDR3 is TGTGCCAGCAGCCAAGATACCCCCCCGTACCGGGACAGGAGGAACGAGCAGTACTTC.

The chain is built from TRBV6-5 and TRBJ1-1; D possibly corresponds to TRBD1 (6 bases). Trimming removed 8 bases from V and 3 bases from J, with 10 bases in between. Germline lookup yields CDR1 MNHEY and CDR2 SVGAGI. This CDR3 spans 12 amino acids. The CDR3 sequence is CASGDTYTEAFF. As DNA, the CDR3 is TGTGCCAGCGGGGACACCTACACTGAAGCTTTCTTT.

The CDR3 DNA follows: TGTGCCAGCAGACCGACCAGGACAATTTCCTACGAGCAGTACTTC. Its translation is CASRPTRTISYEQYF. V is TRBV6-5 and J is TRBJ2-7, with a tentative D call TRBD1 (5 bases). The CDR3 length is 15 residues. Trimming took 6 bases from V and 1 from J, leaving 16 bases between them. Per germline, CDR1 MNHEY and CDR2 SVGAGI.

The gene calls are TRBV27 and TRBJ2-7; 7 bases agree with TRBD1. The ends lost 6 bases at V and 3 bases at J; junction bases unmatched: 8. This CDR3 region has 14 residues. Germline assignment: CDR1 MNHEY and CDR2 SMNVEV (reference sequence). The CDR3 DNA follows: TGTGCCAGCAGCCTGACAGGGCGGGTCTACGAGCAGTACTTC. It is translated as CASSLTGRVYEQYF.

The chain has TRBV5-6 and TRBJ1-1; D is possibly TRBD1 (5 bases). CDR3 size: 13 residues. Per the germline V gene, CDR1 is SGHDT and CDR2 is YYEEEE. V lost 0 bases to trimming and J lost 11 bases, with 14 bases between them. The CDR3 sequence is CASSLGLGQGAFF. CDR3 nucleotide sequence: TGTGCCAGCAGCTTGGGTTTAGGGCAGGGTGCTTTCTTT.

V and J are TRBV11-2 and TRBJ1-1, with a weak D call TRBD1 (6 bases). The CDR3 is 15 amino acids. Deletions cut 5 bases from V and 1 base from J, with 14 bases between. Per germline, CDR1 SGHAT and CDR2 FQNNGV. The CDR3 loop reads CASSGPRTANTEAFF. Written as DNA, the CDR3 is TGTGCCAGCAGCGGACCTAGGACAGCGAACACTGAAGCTTTCTTT. The full variable domain, completed using reference TRBV11-2 and TRBJ1-1, is EAGVAQSPRYKIIEKRQSVAFWCNPISGHATLYWYQQILGQGPKLLIQFQNNGVVDDSQLPKDRFSAERLKGVDSTLKIQPAKLEDSAVYLCASSGPRTANTEAFFGQGTRLTVV.

The CDR3 coding sequence is TGTGCCTGGAGTACACCTCCATGGACAGGGTCCACCGGGGAGCTGTTTTTT. This encodes CAWSTPPWTGSTGELFF. The chain links TRBV30 to TRBJ2-2; 8 bases match TRBD1. The CDR3 is 17 residues long. Trimming at V came to 2 bases and at J to 4 bases, leaving 12 bases not matched to a gene. Germline-derived CDR1 and CDR2 are GTSNPN and SVGIG (reference sequence). The full variable domain, with the rest looked up from reference TRBV30 and TRBJ2-2, is SQTIHQWPATLVQPVGSPLSLECTVEGTSNPNLYWYRQAAGRGLQLLFYSVGIGQISSEVPQNLSASRPQDRQFILSSKKLLLSDSGFYLCAWSTPPWTGSTGELFFGEGSRLTVL.

Note on this clone: At one end the junction does not follow the germline gene, possibly because of a read error. This chain connects TRBV18 to TRBJ2-3, with 12 positions matching TRBD2. This CDR3 has 15 residues. Germline V gene sequence: CDR1 KGHSH, CDR2 LQKENI. The CDR3 region has the DNA TGTGCCAGCTCGCCGTTGACTAGCGGGAGAGATAAGCAGTATTTT. It yields the protein CASSPLTSGRDKQYF.

The gene calls are TRBV6-5 and TRBJ2-7; 9 bases are a match to TRBD1. Per germline, CDR1 MNHEY and CDR2 SVGAGI. The ends lost 11 bases at V and 4 bases at J; junction bases unmatched: 6. This CDR3 spans 12 amino acids. The CDR3 region has the DNA TGTGCCGTCACAGGGGGCAGGTACGAGCAGTACTTC. It is translated as CAVTGGRYEQYF.

The V and J genes are TRBV7-2 and TRBJ1-2; 7 nucleotides line up with TRBD1. The ends lost 2 bases at V and 5 bases at J; junction bases unmatched: 2. The CDR3 is 13 amino acids. Germline assignment: CDR1 SGHTA and CDR2 FQGNSA. CDR3 residues: CASSLMTGYGYTF. CDR3 bases: TGTGCCAGCAGCTTAATGACAGGGTATGGCTACACCTTC.